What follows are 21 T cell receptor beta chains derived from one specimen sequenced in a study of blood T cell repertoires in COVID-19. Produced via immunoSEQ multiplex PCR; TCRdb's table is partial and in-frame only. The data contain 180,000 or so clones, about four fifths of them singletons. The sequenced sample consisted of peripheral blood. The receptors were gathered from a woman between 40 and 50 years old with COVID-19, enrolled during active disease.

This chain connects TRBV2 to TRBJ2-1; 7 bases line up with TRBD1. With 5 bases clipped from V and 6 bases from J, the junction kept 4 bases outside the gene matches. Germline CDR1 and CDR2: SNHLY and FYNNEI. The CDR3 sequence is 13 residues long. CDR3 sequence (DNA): TGTGCCAGCAGTTACAGGGGCGCCAATGAGCAGTTCTTC. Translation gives CASSYRGANEQFF.

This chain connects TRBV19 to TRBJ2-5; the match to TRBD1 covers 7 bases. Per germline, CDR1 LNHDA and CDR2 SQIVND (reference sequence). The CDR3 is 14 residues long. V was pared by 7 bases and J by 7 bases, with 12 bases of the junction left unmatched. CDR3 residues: CASKEQGSFRTQYF. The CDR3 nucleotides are TGTGCCAGTAAGGAACAGGGGTCGTTCAGGACCCAGTACTTC.

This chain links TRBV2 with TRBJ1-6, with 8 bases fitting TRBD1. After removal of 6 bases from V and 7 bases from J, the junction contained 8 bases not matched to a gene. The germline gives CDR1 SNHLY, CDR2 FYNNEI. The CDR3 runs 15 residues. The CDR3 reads CASSATGAKNSPLHF. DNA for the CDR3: TGTGCCAGCAGCGCGACAGGGGCTAAGAATTCACCCCTCCACTTT.

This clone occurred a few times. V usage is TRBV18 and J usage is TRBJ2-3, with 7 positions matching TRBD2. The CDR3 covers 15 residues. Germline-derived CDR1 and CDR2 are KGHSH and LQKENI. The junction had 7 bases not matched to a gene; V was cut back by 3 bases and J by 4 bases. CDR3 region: CASSPKARGADTQYF. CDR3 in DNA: TGTGCCAGCTCACCGAAGGCTCGGGGGGCAGATACGCAGTATTTT.

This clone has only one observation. The CDR3 sequence: CASRQSPTRNTEAFF. For the CDR3, the DNA is TGCGCCAGCAGACAGAGCCCTACACGGAACACTGAAGCTTTCTTT. V usage is TRBV5-1 and J usage is TRBJ1-1; D uncertain. The CDR3 covers 15 residues. Trimming shortened V by 5 bases and J by 1 base, and 15 bases separated the two germline ends. Germline V gene sequence: CDR1 SGHRS, CDR2 YFSETQ.

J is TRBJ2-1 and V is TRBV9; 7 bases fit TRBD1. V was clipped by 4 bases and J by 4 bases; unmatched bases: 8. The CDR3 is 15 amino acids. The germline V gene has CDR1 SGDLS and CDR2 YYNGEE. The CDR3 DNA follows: TGTGCCAGCAGCAACCGGGACAGCCCTTACAATGAGCAGTTCTTC. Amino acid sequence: CASSNRDSPYNEQFF.

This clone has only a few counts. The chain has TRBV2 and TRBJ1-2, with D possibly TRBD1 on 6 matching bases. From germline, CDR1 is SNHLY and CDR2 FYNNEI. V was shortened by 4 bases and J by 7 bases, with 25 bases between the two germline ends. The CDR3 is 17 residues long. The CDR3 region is CASSVSTGRATIGGYTF. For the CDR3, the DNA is TGTGCCAGCAGTGTCTCCACAGGGAGGGCTACTATCGGTGGCTACACCTTC.

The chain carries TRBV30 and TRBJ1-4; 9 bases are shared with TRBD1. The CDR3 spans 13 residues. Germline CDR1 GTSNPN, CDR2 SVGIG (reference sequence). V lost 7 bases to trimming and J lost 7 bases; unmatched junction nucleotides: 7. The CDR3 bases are TGTGCCTTCCAGACAGGGGGAGGTGAAAAACTGTTTTTT. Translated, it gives CAFQTGGGEKLFF.

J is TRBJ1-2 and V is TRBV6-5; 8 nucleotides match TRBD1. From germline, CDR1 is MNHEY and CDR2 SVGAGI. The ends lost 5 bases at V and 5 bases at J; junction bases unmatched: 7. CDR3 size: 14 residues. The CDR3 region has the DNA TGTGCCAGCAGTAGGACGACAGGGGTTTATGGCTACACCTTC. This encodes CASSRTTGVYGYTF.

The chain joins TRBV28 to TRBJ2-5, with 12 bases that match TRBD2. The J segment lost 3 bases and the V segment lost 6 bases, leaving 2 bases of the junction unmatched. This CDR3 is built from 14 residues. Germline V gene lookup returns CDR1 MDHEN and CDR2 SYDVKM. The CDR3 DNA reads TGTGCCAGCAGCGCTAGCGGGAGGGAAGAGACCCAGTACTTC. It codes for CASSASGREETQYF.

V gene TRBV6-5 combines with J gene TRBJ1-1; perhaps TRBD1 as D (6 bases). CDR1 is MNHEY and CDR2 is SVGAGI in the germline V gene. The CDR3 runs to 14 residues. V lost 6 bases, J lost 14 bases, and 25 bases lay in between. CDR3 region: CASSYTNARQERFF. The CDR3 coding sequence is TGTGCCAGCAGCTATACCAATGCCCGACAGGAAAGATTCTTT.

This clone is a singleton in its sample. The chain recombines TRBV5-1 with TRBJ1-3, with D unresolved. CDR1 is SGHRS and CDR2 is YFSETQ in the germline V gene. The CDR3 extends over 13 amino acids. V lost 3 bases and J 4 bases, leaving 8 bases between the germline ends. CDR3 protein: CASSSSFGNTIYF. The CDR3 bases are TGCGCCAGCAGCTCGTCGTTCGGAAACACCATATATTTT.

CDR3: CASSLIQGASGYTF. Here the CDR3 DNA reads TGTGCCAGCAGCTTGATACAGGGGGCGAGCGGCTACACCTTC. This rearrangement joins TRBV5-4 to TRBJ1-2; 9 positions match TRBD1. The CDR3 is made up of 14 amino acids. Germline loops: CDR1 SGHNT, CDR2 YYREEE (reference sequence). V dropped 1 base and J dropped 8; count of bases not matched to a gene: 6.

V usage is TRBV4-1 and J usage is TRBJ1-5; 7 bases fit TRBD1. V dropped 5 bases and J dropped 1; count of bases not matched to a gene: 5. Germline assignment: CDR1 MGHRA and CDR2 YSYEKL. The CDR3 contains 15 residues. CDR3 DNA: TGCGCCAGCAGCGCCCAGACAGGGAGCAATCAGCCCCAGCATTTT. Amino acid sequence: CASSAQTGSNQPQHF.

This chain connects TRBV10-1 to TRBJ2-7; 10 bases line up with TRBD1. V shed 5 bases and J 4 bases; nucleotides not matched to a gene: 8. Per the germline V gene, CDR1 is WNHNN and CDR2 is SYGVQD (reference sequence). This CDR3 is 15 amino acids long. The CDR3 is CASSITGTGEYEQYF. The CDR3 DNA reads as TGCGCCAGCAGTATAACCGGGACAGGGGAATACGAGCAGTACTTC.

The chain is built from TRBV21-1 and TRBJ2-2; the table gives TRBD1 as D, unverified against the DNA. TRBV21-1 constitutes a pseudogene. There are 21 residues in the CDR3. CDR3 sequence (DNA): TGTGCCAGCCCAGCAGCAAACAGGGGGGGTGGGAGCAGACCGAACACCGGGGAGCTGTTTTTT. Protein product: CASPAANRGGGSRPNTGELFF.

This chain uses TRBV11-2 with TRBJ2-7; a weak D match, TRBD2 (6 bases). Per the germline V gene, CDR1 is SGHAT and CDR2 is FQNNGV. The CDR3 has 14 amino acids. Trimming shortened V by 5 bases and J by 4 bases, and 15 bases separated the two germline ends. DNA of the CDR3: TGTGCCAGCAGCCGCGGAGGGCCCTCTTACGAGCAGTACTTC. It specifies CASSRGGPSYEQYF.

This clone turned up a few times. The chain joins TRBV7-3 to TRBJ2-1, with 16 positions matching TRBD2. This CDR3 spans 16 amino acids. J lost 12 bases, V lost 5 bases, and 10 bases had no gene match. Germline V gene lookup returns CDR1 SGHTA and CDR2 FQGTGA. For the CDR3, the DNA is TGTGCCAGCAGCAAGGCCGGGACTAGCGGGAGGGCGGGGCAGTTCTTC. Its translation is CASSKAGTSGRAGQFF.

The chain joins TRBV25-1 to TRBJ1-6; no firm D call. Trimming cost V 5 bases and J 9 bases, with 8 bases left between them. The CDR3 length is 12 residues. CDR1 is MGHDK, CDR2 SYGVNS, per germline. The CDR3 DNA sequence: TGTGCCAGCAGTCCGGGTGTTTCACCCCTCCACTTT. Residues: CASSPGVSPLHF. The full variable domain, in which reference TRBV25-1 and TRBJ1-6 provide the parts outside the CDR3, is EADIYQTPRYLVIGTGKKITLECSQTMGHDKMYWYQQDPGMELHLIHYSYGVNSTEKGDLSSESTVSRIRTEHFPLTLESARPSHTSQYLCASSPGVSPLHFGNGTRLTVT.

The CDR3 coding sequence is TGTGCCAGCAGCGTAGGCCCAGGGGGGATAGCCTACAATGAGCAGTTCTTC. Its protein is CASSVGPGGIAYNEQFF. J is TRBJ2-1 and V is TRBV9, with D maybe TRBD1 (7 bases). Germline CDR1 and CDR2: SGDLS and YYNGEE. The germline V and J ends were trimmed by 0 bases and 2 bases, with 15 bases remaining between them. The CDR3 contains 17 residues.

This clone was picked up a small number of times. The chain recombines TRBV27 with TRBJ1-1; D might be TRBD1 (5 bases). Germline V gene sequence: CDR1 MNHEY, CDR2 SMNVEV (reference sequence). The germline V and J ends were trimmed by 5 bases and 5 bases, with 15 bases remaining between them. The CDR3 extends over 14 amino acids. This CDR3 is CASSTHEQDTEAFF. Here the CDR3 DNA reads TGTGCCAGCAGTACCCACGAACAGGATACTGAAGCTTTCTTT.